This T cell receptor beta chain was identified during a study of radiotherapy plus CTLA-4 blockade in lung cancer. General study points: Early blood T cell clone dynamics, with interferon-beta, were reported to best predict response.

The data were produced by immunoSEQ multiplex PCR, yet TCRdb's version contains in-frame clones alone and is incomplete. The table includes approximately 80,000 clones, 84% detected once. The study gave focal radiation plus ipilimumab CTLA-4 blockade to patients with chemo-refractory metastatic non-small-cell lung cancer. This clone has a single count. The antigen is undetermined. CDR1 is WNHNN and CDR2 is SYGVQD in the germline V gene (reference sequence). The ends were cut back, 7 bases at V and 4 bases at J, with 7 bases in the middle. This CDR3 contains 12 residues. This TCR derives from a human donor with non-small cell lung cancer who had stable disease on radiotherapy plus ipilimumab. The chain joins TRBV10-1 to TRBJ2-2; D gene unclear. This sample comprised peripheral blood, obtained from a patient treated with radiotherapy plus ipilimumab. The CDR3, as DNA: TGCGCCAGCAACTACTCCACCGGGGAGCTGTTTTTT. Amino acid sequence: CASNYSTGELFF.